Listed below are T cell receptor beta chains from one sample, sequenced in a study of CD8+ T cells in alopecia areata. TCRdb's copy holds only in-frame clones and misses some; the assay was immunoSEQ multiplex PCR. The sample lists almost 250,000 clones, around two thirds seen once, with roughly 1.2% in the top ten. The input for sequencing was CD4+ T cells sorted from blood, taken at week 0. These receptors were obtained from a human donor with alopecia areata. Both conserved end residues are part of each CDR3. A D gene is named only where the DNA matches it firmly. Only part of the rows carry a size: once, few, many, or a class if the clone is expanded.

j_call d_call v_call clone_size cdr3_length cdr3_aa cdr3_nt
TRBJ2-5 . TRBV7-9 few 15 CASSPNRQAQATQYF TGTGCCAGCAGCCCCAATCGGCAGGCCCAAGCGACCCAGTACTTC
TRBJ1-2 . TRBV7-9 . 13 CASSLGQDGGYTF TGTGCCAGCAGCTTAGGACAGGATGGTGGCTACACCTTC
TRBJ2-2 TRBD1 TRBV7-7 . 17 CASSPGQGAGGTGELFF TGTGCTAGCAGCCCAGGACAGGGGGCCGGTGGCACCGGGGAGCTGTTTTTT
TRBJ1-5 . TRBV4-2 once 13 CASSYYPNQPQHF TGTGCCAGCAGCTATTACCCCAATCAGCCCCAGCATTTT
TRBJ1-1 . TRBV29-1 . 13 CSVGGGMNTEAFF TGCAGCGTTGGAGGAGGGATGAACACTGAAGCTTTCTTT
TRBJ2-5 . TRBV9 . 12 CASSAGGETQYF TGTGCCAGCAGCGCCGGCGGAGAGACCCAGTACTTC
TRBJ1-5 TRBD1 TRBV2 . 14 CASSYDRAGQPQHF TGTGCCAGCAGCTACGACAGGGCTGGGCAGCCCCAGCATTTT
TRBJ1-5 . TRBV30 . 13 CAWSGGRGQPQHF TGTGCCTGGAGTGGGGGCCGTGGGCAGCCCCAGCATTTT
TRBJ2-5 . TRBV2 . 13 CATRTERQETQYF TGTGCCACCCGGACAGAGCGCCAAGAGACCCAGTACTTC
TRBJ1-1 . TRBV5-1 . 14 CASSLGVGNTEAFF TGCGCCAGCAGCTTGGGTGTCGGGAACACTGAAGCTTTCTTT
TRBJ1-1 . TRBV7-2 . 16 CASSPFPRGGNTEAFF TGTGCCAGCAGCCCCTTCCCTCGGGGGGGGAACACTGAAGCTTTCTTT
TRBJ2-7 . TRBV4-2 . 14 CASSQERGTYEQYF TGTGCCAGCAGCCAAGAACGGGGTACCTACGAGCAGTACTTC
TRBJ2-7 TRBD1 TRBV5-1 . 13 CASSTGTVGEQYF TGCGCCAGCAGCACTGGGACAGTGGGCGAGCAGTACTTC
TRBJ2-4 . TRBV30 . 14 CAWSVLIVGDIQYF TGTGCCTGGAGTGTACTAATAGTGGGGGACATTCAGTACTTC
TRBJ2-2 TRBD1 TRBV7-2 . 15 CASSLRTGGTGELFF TGTGCCAGCAGCTTAAGGACAGGGGGCACCGGGGAGCTGTTTTTT
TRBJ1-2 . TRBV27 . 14 CASSLSGAGRDYTF TGTGCCAGCAGTTTAAGCGGGGCCGGGCGGGACTACACCTTC
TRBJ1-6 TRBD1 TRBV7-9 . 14 CASSPGTGISPLHF TGTGCCAGCAGCCCCGGGACAGGGATATCACCCCTCCACTTT
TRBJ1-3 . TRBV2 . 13 CASRQPSGNTIYF TGTGCCAGCAGGCAGCCATCTGGAAACACCATATATTTT
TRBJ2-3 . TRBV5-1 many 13 CASSPERADTQYF TGCGCCAGCAGCCCGGAGAGGGCAGATACGCAGTATTTT
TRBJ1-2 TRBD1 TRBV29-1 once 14 CSGRVRGQIYGYTF TGCAGCGGCAGGGTCAGGGGGCAGATCTATGGCTACACCTTC
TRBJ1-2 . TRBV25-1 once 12 CASSEDSYGYTF TGTGCCAGCAGTGAAGACAGCTATGGCTACACCTTC
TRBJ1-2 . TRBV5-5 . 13 CASSPEMGRSYTF TGTGCCAGCAGTCCCGAGATGGGCAGAAGCTACACCTTC
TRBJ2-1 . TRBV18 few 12 CASEGWVNEQFF TGTGCCAGCGAAGGTTGGGTAAATGAGCAGTTCTTC
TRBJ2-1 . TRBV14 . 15 CASSILSWGQNEQFF TGTGCCAGCAGCATTTTAAGCTGGGGGCAGAATGAGCAGTTCTTC
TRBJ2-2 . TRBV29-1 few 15 CSVVGAATNTGELFF TGCAGCGTCGTCGGGGCGGCGACGAACACCGGGGAGCTGTTTTTT
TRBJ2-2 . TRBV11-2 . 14 CASSLAAAAGELFF TGTGCCAGCAGCTTAGCGGCGGCGGCCGGGGAGCTGTTTTTT
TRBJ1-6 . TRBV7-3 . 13 CASSSQTASPLHF TGTGCCAGCAGCTCTCAGACAGCTTCACCCCTCCACTTT
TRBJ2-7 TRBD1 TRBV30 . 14 CAWNPGQAFGEQYF TGTGCCTGGAATCCGGGACAGGCCTTCGGCGAGCAGTACTTC
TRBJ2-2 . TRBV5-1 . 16 CASTPWGAANTGELFF TGCGCCAGCACCCCGTGGGGGGCCGCGAACACCGGGGAGCTGTTTTTT
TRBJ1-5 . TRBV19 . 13 CASSIKGPQPQHF TGTGCCAGTAGTATAAAGGGACCTCAGCCCCAGCATTTT
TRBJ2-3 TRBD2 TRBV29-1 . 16 CSVNNDREVWPDTQYF TGCAGCGTGAATAATGACCGGGAGGTTTGGCCAGATACGCAGTATTTT
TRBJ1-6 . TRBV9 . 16 CASSAGGGSNNSPLHF TGTGCCAGCAGCGCCGGGGGTGGAAGCAATAATTCACCCCTCCACTTT
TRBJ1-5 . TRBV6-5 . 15 CASSWSTASNQPQHF TGTGCCAGCAGTTGGTCTACGGCTAGCAATCAGCCCCAGCATTTT
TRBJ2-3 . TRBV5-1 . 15 CASSLEGLWADTQYF TGCGCCAGCAGCTTGGAAGGGTTATGGGCAGATACGCAGTATTTT
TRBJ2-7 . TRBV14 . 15 CASSRTRDNSYEQYF TGTGCCAGCAGTCGCACTAGGGACAACTCCTACGAGCAGTACTTC
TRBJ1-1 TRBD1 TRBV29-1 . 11 CSAGTGSEAFF TGCAGCGCCGGGACAGGGTCCGAAGCTTTCTTT
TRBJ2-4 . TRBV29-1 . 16 CSVEVSRVLAKNIQYF TGCAGCGTTGAAGTATCCAGGGTGCTAGCCAAAAACATTCAGTACTTC